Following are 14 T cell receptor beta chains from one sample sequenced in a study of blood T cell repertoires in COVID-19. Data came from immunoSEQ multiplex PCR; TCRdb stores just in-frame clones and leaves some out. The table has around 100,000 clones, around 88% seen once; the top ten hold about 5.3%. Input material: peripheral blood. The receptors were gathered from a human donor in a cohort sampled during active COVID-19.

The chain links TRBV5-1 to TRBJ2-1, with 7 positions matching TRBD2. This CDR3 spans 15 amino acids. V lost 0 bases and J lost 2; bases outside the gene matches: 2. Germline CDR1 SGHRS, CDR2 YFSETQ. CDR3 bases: TGCGCCAGCAGCTTGGGGGCGGGAGCCTACAATGAGCAGTTCTTC. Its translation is CASSLGAGAYNEQFF.

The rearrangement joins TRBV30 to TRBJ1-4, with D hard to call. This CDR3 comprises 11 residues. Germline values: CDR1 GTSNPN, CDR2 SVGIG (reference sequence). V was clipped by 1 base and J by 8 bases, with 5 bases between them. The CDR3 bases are TGTGCCTGGAGTGAACGGGAAAAACTGTTTTTT. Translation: CAWSEREKLFF.

CDR3 in DNA: TGTGCCAGCAGTTTAGGGACTGACTACACCTTC. This translates into CASSLGTDYTF. V usage is TRBV12-3 or TRBV12-4 and J usage is TRBJ1-2, with D unclear. The CDR3 runs 11 residues. The V and J ends lost 1 base and 10 bases respectively, with 7 bases between them.

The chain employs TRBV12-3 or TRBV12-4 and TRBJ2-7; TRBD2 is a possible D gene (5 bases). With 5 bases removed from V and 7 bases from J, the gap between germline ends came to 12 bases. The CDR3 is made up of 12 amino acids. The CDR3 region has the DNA TGTGCCAGCAGTCCGGCGGGTTGGGAGCAGTACTTC. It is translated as CASSPAGWEQYF.

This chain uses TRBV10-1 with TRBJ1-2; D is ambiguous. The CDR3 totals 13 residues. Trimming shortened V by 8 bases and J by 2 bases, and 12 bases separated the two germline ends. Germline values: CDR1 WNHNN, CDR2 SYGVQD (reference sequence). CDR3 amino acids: CASSNRPNYGYTF. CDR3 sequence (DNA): TGCGCCAGCTCGAACAGACCCAACTATGGCTACACCTTC.

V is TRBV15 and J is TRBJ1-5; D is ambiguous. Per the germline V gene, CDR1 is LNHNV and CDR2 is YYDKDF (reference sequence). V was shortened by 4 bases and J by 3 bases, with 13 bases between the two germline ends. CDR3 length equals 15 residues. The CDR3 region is CATSIDQAFNQPQHF. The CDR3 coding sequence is TGTGCCACCAGCATAGACCAGGCGTTCAATCAGCCCCAGCATTTT.

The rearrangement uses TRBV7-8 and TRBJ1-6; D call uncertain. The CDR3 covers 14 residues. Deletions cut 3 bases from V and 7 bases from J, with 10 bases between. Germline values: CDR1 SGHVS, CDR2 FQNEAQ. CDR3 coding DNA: TGTGCCAGCAGCTTGCGCCAGGCCAATTCACCCCTCCACTTT. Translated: CASSLRQANSPLHF.

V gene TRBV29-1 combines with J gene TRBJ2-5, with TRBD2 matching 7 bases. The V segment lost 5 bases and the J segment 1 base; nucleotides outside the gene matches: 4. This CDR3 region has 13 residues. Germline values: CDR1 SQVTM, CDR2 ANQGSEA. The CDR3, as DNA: TGCAGCGTTAGCGGGGAGGCCCAAGAGACCCAGTACTTC. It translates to CSVSGEAQETQYF.

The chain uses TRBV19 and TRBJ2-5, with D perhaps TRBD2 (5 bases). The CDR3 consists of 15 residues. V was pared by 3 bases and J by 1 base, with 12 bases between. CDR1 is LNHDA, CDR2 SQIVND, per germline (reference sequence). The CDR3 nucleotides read TGTGCCAGTAGTATCTTTACGGGGTTCCAAGAGACCCAGTACTTC. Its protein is CASSIFTGFQETQYF.

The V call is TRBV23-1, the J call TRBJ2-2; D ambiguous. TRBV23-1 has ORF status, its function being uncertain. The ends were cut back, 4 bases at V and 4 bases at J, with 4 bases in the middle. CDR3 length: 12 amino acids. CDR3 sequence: CASSPCTGELFF. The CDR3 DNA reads TGCGCCAGCAGTCCTTGCACCGGGGAGCTGTTTTTT.

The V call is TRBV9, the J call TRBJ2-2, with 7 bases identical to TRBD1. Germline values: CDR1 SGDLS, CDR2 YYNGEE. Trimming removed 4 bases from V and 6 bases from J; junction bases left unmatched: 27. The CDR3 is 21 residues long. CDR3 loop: CASSHLLAGSYRGSYAGELFF. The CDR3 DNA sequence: TGTGCCAGCAGCCACCTTTTAGCTGGCAGTTACAGGGGTTCGTACGCCGGGGAGCTGTTTTTT.

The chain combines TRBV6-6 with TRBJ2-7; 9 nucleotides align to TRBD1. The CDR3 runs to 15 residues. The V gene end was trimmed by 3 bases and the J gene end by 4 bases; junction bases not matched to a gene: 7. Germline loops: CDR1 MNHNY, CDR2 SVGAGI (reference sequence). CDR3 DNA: TGTGCCAGCAGTTATTCAGGGGACAGGGCGTACGAGCAGTACTTC. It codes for CASSYSGDRAYEQYF.

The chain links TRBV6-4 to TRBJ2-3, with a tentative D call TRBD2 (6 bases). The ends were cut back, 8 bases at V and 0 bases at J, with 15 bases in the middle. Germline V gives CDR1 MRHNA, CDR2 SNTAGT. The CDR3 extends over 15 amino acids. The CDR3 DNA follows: TGTGCCAGCGGGATCCAGGGAGGTAGCACAGATACGCAGTATTTT. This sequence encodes CASGIQGGSTDTQYF.

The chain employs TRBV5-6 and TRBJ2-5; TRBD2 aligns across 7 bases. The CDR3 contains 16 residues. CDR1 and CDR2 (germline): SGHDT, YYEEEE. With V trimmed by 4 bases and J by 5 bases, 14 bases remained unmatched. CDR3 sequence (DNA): TGTGCCAGCAGCCACCTACTAGCGAGCCTCCTTGAGACCCAGTACTTC. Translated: CASSHLLASLLETQYF.